This T cell receptor (beta chain) was found in a study of tumor-infiltrating lymphocytes in oesophageal squamous cell carcinoma. This CDR3 region has 15 residues. From germline, CDR1 is SGHNT and CDR2 YENEEA. Trimming cost V 1 base and J 2 bases, with 10 bases left between them. TCRdb itself ran the PCR reads through MiXCR, one entry per CDR3 protein. The data contain roughly 10,000 distinct CDR3 sequences, about 64% of them singletons. Sequenced material: esophageal tumor tissue. The receptor comes from a female donor with esophageal squamous cell carcinoma. The genes are TRBV11-3 and TRBJ2-3; tentatively, D is TRBD1 (6 bases). CDR3 in amino acids: CASSLGYRATDTQYF. CDR3 coding DNA: TGTGCCAGCAGCTTAGGGTACAGGGCCACAGATACGCAGTATTTT. The complete variable domain, with remaining parts taken from reference TRBV11-3 and TRBJ2-3, reads EAGVVQSPRYKIIEKKQPVAFWCNPISGHNTLYWYLQNLGQGPELLIRYENEEAVDDSQLPKDRFSAERLKGVDSTLKIQPAELGDSAVYLCASSLGYRATDTQYFGPGTRLTVL.